This record looks at one T cell receptor beta chain sequence and its context. Its antigen is unknown. V shed 1 base and J 4 bases; nucleotides not matched to a gene: 0. CDR1 MGHRA and CDR2 YSYEKL come from the germline V gene. This CDR3 spans 13 amino acids. The entry originates in a study of T cell repertoires in cytomegalovirus infection. Study context: Public TCR beta signature analysis indicated the presence of both CMV infection and matching HLA type. Findings and caveats of the study: There were carriers of CMV plus the relevant HLA, and cumulative public TCR beta family frequency identified them. In two of eight donors, the top clonotype was HLA-C-restricted CMV-specific.

TCRdb analysed the reads with MiXCR anew, one entry per CDR3 protein. The sample contains 200,000 to 300,000 distinct CDR3 sequences, approximately 13% of which appear only once. This receptor was identified in a human donor in good health (CMV status not recorded). Some clones in this sample may be carry-over from other donors' samples. Sequencing input: PBMCs. This chain connects TRBV4-1 to TRBJ2-7, with TRBD1 identical over 8 bases. CDR3: CASSQGTGYEQYF. The CDR3 bases are TGCGCCAGCAGCCAAGGGACAGGGTACGAGCAGTACTTC.